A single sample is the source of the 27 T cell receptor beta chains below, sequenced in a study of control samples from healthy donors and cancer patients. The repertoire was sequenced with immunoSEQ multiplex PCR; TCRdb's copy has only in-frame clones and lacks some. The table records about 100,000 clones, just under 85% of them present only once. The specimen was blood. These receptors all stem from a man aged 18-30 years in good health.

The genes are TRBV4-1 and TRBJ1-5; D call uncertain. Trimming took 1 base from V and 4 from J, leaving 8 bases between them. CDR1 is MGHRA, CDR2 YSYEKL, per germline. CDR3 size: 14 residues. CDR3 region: CASSQVMANQPQHF. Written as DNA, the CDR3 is TGCGCCAGCAGCCAAGTGATGGCGAATCAGCCCCAGCATTTT.

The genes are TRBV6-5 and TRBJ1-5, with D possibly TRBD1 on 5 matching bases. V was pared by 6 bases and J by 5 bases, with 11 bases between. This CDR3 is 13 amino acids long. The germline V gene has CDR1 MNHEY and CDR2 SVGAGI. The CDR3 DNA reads TGTGCCAGCAGAACAGGTTTCGATCAGCCCCAGCATTTT. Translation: CASRTGFDQPQHF.

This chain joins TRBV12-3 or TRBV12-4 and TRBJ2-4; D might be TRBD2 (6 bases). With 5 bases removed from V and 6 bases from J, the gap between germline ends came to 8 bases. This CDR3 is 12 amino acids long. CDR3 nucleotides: TGTGCCAGCAGTCGGGACTCAAACATTCAGTACTTC. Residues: CASSRDSNIQYF.

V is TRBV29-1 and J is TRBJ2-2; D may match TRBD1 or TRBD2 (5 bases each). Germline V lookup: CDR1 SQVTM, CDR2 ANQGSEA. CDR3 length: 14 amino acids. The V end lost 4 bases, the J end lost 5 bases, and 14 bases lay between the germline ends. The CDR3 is CSVVQDWGTGELFF. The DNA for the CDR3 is TGCAGCGTTGTCCAGGACTGGGGGACCGGGGAGCTGTTTTTT.

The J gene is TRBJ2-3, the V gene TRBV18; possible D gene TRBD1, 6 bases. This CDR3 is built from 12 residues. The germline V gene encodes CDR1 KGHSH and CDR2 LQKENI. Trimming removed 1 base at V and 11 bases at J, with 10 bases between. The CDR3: CASSPQGHEQYF. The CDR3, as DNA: TGTGCCAGCTCACCACAGGGACACGAGCAGTATTTT.

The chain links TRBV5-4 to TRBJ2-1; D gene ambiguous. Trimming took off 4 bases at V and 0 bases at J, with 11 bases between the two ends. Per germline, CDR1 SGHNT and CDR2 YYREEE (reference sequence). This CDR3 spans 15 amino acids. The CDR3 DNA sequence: TGTGCCAGCAGCCTACAGACAAGCTCCTACAATGAGCAGTTCTTC. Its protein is CASSLQTSSYNEQFF.

CDR3 amino acids: CATSRDSDWYSGNTIYF. Written as DNA, the CDR3 is TGTGCCACCAGCAGAGACAGCGACTGGTACTCTGGAAACACCATATATTTT. The rearrangement links TRBV15 to TRBJ1-3, with D hard to call. V was pared by 0 bases and J by 0 bases, with 12 bases between. Per germline, CDR1 LNHNV and CDR2 YYDKDF (reference sequence). This CDR3 contains 17 residues.

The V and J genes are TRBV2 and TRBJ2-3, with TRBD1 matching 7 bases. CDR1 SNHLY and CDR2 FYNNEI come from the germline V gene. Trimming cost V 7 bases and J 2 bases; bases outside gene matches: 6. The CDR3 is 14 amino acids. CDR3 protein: CASKQGQTTDTQYF. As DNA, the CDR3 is TGTGCCAGCAAACAGGGACAGACCACAGATACGCAGTATTTT.

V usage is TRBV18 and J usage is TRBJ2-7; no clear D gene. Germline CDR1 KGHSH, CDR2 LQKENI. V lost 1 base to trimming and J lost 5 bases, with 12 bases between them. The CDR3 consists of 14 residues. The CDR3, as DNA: TGTGCCAGCTCACCACGCGGTGTCGAGGACGAGCAGTACTTC. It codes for CASSPRGVEDEQYF.

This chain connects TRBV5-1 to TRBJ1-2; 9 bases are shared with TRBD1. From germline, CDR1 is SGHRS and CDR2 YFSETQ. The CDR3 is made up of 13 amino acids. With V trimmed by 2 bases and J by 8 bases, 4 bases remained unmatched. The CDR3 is CASSLQGAGGYTF. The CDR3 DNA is TGCGCCAGCAGCTTACAGGGGGCGGGAGGCTACACCTTC. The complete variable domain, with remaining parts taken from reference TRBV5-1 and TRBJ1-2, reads KAGVTQTPRYLIKTRGQQVTLSCSPISGHRSVSWYQQTPGQGLQFLFEYFSETQRNKGNFPGRFSGRQFSNSRSEMNVSTLELGDSALYLCASSLQGAGGYTFGSGTRLTVV.

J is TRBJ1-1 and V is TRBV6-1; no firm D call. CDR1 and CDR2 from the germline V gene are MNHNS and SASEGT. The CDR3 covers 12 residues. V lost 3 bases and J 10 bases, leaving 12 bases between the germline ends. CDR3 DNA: TGTGCCAGCAGTGATCTCAATTCGCGAGCTTTCTTT. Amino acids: CASSDLNSRAFF.

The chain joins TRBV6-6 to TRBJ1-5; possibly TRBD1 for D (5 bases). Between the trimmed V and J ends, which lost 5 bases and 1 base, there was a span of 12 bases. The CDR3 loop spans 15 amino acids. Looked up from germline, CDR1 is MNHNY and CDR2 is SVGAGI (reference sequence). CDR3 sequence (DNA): TGTGCCAGCAGTCCCTGGGCAGGGAGCAATCAGCCCCAGCATTTT. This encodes CASSPWAGSNQPQHF.

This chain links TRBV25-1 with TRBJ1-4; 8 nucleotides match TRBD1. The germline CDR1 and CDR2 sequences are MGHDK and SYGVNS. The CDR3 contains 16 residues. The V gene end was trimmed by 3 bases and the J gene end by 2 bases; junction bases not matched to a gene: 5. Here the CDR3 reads CASSDWTGFTNEKLFF. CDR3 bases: TGTGCCAGCAGTGACTGGACAGGGTTTACTAATGAAAAACTGTTTTTT.

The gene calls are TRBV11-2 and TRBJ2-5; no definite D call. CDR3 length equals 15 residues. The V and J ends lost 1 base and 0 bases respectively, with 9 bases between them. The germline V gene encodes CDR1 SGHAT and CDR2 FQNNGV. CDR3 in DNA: TGTGCCAGCAGCTTAGGATTGCTCTACCAAGAGACCCAGTACTTC. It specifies CASSLGLLYQETQYF.

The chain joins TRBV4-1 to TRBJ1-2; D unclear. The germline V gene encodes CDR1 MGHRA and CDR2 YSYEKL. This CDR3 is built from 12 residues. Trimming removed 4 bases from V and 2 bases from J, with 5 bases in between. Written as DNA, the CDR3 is TGCGCCAGCAGCCTCCCGAACTATGGCTACACCTTC. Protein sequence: CASSLPNYGYTF.

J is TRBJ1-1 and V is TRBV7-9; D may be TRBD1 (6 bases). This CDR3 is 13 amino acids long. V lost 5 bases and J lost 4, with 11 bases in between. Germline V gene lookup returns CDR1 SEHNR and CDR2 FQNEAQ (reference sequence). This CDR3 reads CASSRGGTTEAFF. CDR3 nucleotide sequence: TGTGCCAGCAGCCGAGGGGGGACCACTGAAGCTTTCTTT. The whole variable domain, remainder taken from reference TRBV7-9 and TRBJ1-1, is DTGVSQNPRHKITKRGQNVTFRCDPISEHNRLYWYRQTLGQGPEFLTYFQNEAQLEKSRLLSDRFSAERPKGSFSTLEIQRTEQGDSAMYLCASSRGGTTEAFFGQGTRLTVV.

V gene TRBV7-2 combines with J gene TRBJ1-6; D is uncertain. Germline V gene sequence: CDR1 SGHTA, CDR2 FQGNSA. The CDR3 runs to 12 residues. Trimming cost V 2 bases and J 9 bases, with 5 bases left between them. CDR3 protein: CASSLFGSPLHF. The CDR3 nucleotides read TGTGCCAGCAGCTTATTTGGTTCACCCCTCCACTTT.

The CDR3 DNA follows: TGTGCCAGCATCCAGGGACAGGGGGCGTACGAGCAGTACTTC. This codes for CASIQGQGAYEQYF. The chain combines TRBV5-5 with TRBJ2-7; TRBD1 aligns across 12 bases. V shed 6 bases and J 4 bases; nucleotides not matched to a gene: 5. Germline CDR1 reads SGHKS; CDR2 reads YYEKEE (reference sequence). CDR3 length equals 14 residues.

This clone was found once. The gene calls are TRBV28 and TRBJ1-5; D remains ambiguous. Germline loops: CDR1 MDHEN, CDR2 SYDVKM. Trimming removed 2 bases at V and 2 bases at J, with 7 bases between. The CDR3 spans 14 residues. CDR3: CASSLSLRNQPQHF. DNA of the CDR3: TGTGCCAGCAGTTTAAGTCTGCGCAATCAGCCCCAGCATTTT.

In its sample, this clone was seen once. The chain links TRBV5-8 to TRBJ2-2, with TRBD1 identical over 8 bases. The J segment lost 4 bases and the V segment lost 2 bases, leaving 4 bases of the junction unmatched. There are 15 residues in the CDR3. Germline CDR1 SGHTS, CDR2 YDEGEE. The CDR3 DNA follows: TGTGCCAGCAGCTTTCGGACAGGGCGCACCGGGGAGCTGTTTTTT. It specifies CASSFRTGRTGELFF. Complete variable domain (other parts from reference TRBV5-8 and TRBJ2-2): EAGVTQSPTHLIKTRGQQATLRCSPISGHTSVYWYQQALGLGLQFLLWYDEGEERNRGNFPPRFSGRQFPNYSSELNVNALELEDSALYLCASSFRTGRTGELFFGEGSRLTVL.

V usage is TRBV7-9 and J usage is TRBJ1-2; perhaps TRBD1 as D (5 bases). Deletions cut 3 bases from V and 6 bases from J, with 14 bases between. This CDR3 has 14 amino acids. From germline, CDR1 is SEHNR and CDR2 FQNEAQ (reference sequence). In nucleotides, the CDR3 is TGTGCCAGCAGCTTTTCCATGACAGCGAATGGCTACACCTTC. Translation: CASSFSMTANGYTF.

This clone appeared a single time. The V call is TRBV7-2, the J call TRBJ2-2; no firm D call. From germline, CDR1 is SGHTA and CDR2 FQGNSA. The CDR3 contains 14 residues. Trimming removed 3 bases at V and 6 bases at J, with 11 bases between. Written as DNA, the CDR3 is TGTGCCAGCAGCTTCGTGGATCTGTCCGGGGAGCTGTTTTTT. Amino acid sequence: CASSFVDLSGELFF.

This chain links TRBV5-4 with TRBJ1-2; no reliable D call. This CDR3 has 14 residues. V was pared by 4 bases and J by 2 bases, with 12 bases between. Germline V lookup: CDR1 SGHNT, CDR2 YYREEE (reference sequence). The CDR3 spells CASSVAGLNYGYTF. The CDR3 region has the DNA TGTGCCAGCAGCGTGGCCGGCCTAAACTATGGCTACACCTTC.

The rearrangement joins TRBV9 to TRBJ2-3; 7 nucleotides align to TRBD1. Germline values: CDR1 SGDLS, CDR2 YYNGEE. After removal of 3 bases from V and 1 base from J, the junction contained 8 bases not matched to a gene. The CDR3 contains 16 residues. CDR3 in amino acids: CASSGDSTWGTDTQYF. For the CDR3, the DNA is TGTGCCAGCAGCGGGGACAGCACATGGGGCACAGATACGCAGTATTTT. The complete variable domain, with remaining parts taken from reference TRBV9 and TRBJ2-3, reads DSGVTQTPKHLITATGQRVTLRCSPRSGDLSVYWYQQSLDQGLQFLIQYYNGEERAKGNILERFSAQQFPDLHSELNLSSLELGDSALYFCASSGDSTWGTDTQYFGPGTRLTVL.

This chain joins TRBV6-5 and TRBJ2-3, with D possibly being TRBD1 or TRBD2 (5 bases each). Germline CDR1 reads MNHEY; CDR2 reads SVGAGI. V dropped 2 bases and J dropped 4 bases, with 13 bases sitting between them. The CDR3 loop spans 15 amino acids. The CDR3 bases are TGTGCCAGCAGTTACGGGACCCCACGGGCAGATACGCAGTATTTT. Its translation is CASSYGTPRADTQYF.

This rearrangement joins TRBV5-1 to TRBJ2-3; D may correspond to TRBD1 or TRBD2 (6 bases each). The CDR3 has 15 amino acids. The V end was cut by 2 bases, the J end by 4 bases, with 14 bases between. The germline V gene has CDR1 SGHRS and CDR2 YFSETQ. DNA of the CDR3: TGCGCCAGCAGCTTACAGGGAGGAAGGGCAGATACGCAGTATTTT. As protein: CASSLQGGRADTQYF. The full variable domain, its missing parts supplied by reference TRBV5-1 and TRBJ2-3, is KAGVTQTPRYLIKTRGQQVTLSCSPISGHRSVSWYQQTPGQGLQFLFEYFSETQRNKGNFPGRFSGRQFSNSRSEMNVSTLELGDSALYLCASSLQGGRADTQYFGPGTRLTVL.

DNA for the CDR3: TGTGCCAGCTCACCAGAGTTGGACACTGAAGCTTTCTTT. Encoded protein: CASSPELDTEAFF. The chain joins TRBV18 to TRBJ1-1, with no clear D. Trimming left V 2 bases short and J 3 bases short, with 7 bases between. This CDR3 is built from 13 residues. Germline assignment: CDR1 KGHSH and CDR2 LQKENI.